The 28 T cell receptor beta chains given below trace back to one sample, sequenced in a study of blood T cells in healthy people across ages. Sample-barcoded 5' priming and a J-beta primer mix drove a second PCR of roughly 6 to 12 cycles. TCRdb recomputed calls from the 5' RACE reads with MiXCR, one row per CDR3 protein. The sample holds more than 1,400,000 distinct CDR3 sequences, 40% to 50% seen once. The sample consisted of blood. The receptors come from a woman between 18 and 30 years old in good health.

This clonotype turned up a few times. The V call is TRBV10-1, the J call TRBJ1-1; tentative D call: TRBD1 (6 bases). Germline V CDR1 and CDR2: WNHNN, SYGVQD (reference sequence). V shed 9 bases and J shed 2 bases, with 10 bases lying between them. The CDR3 runs 12 residues. The CDR3 protein is CARRQANTEAFF. CDR3 sequence (DNA): TGCGCCAGGAGACAGGCCAACACTGAAGCTTTCTTT.

This clonotype came up once. It may be a read error: a sequence one base away is much more abundant. V usage is TRBV10-3 and J usage is TRBJ2-1, with TRBD2 matching over 8 bases. The J call is doubtful: the DNA matches TRBJ2-7 better. The CDR3 is 14 residues long. CDR1 is ENHRY, CDR2 SYGVKD, per germline. CDR3 nucleotide sequence: TGTGCCATCAGTAGCGGGGGCTCCCTCGATGAGCAGTACTTC. Its protein is CAISSGGSLDEQYF.

The table lists this clonotype with a few counts. This chain joins TRBV6-5 and TRBJ2-3; TRBD1 matches 9 bases. CDR3 length: 15 residues. CDR1 is MNHEY, CDR2 SVGAGI, per germline. V shed 6 bases, J shed 3 bases, and the junction held 7 bases outside the gene matches. The chain's CDR3 is CASSEDDRGTDTQYF. The CDR3 DNA reads as TGTGCCAGCAGCGAAGACGACAGGGGGACAGATACGCAGTATTTT.

In this sample, this clonotype turned up a few times. The chain has TRBV6-2 or TRBV6-3 and TRBJ2-7; 9 bases line up with TRBD2. CDR1 and CDR2 from the germline V gene are MNHEY and SVGEGT. V lost 8 bases, J lost 7 bases, and 12 bases stayed unmatched. CDR3 length equals 14 residues. The CDR3 reads CASGIRAGGREQYF. The CDR3 region has the DNA TGTGCCAGCGGCATTCGAGCGGGGGGCCGGGAGCAGTACTTC.

This clonotype was counted many times. V and J are TRBV4-1 and TRBJ2-1; 8 bases match TRBD2. CDR3 length: 11 residues. With V trimmed by 10 bases and J by 6 bases, 2 bases remained unmatched. In germline, CDR1 is MGHRA, CDR2 YSYEKL. This CDR3 reads CATLAGNEQFF. For the CDR3, the DNA is TGCGCCACCCTAGCGGGCAATGAGCAGTTCTTC.

Details on this clonotype: The junction does not match germline at one end; this may be a read error. V and J are TRBV20-1 and TRBJ1-1; the match to TRBD1 covers 10 bases. This CDR3 is 16 amino acids long. The germline CDR1 and CDR2 sequences are DFQATT and SNEGSKA (reference sequence). The CDR3 DNA reads as TGCAGTGCTAAGAGACAGGGGGCGTACCTGAACGCTGAAGCTTTCTTT. Translation: CSAKRQGAYLNAEAFF.

The chain has TRBV12-3 or TRBV12-4 and TRBJ2-4; D is undetermined. With 6 bases removed from V and 3 bases from J, the gap between germline ends came to 18 bases. The CDR3 consists of 16 residues. CDR3 region: CASSLGPVRVKNIQYF. The CDR3 coding sequence is TGTGCCAGCAGCCTTGGACCAGTACGGGTCAAAAACATTCAGTACTTC.

This clonotype came up a few times. This chain links TRBV6-6 with TRBJ1-6; no definite D call. Trimming removed 1 base from V and 7 bases from J, with 5 bases in between. Germline V gene data show CDR1 as MNHNY and CDR2 as SVGAGI (reference sequence). CDR3 length equals 13 residues. This CDR3 reads CASSYLENSPLHF. DNA for the CDR3: TGTGCCAGCAGTTACTTGGAAAATTCACCCCTCCACTTT.

The rearrangement links TRBV10-3 to TRBJ2-3; D unresolved. V lost 7 bases and J lost 2, with 16 bases in between. The germline V gene encodes CDR1 ENHRY and CDR2 SYGVKD. The CDR3 covers 15 residues. The CDR3 DNA is TGTGCCATCACCGAATCTGTCTACCTCACAGATACGCAGTATTTT. Its protein product is CAITESVYLTDTQYF.

With regard to this clonotype: Compared with germline, one end of the junction differs, possibly owing to a read error. The rearrangement uses TRBV20-1 and TRBJ2-5, with TRBD1 identical over 10 bases. The CDR3 covers 14 residues. The germline CDR1 and CDR2 sequences are DFQATT and SNEGSKA (reference sequence). The CDR3 is CSTDRDRGGYEQYF. The CDR3 DNA follows: TGCAGTACTGACCGGGACAGGGGAGGGTACGAGCAGTACTTT.

The chain combines TRBV14 with TRBJ2-7; unclear D gene. Germline V gene data show CDR1 as SGHDN and CDR2 as FVKESK. CDR3 length: 14 amino acids. Trimming removed 0 bases at V and 2 bases at J, with 8 bases between. The CDR3 spells CASSQENQPYEQYF. CDR3 sequence (DNA): TGTGCCAGCAGCCAAGAAAATCAACCCTACGAGCAGTACTTC.

A few counts support this clonotype. The rearrangement uses TRBV15 and TRBJ2-1; 8 bases align to TRBD2. In germline, CDR1 is LNHNV, CDR2 YYDKDF (reference sequence). The CDR3 runs to 15 residues. Germline trimming cut 1 base from V and 4 bases from J; bases unmatched to any gene: 3. CDR3: CATSRVLAGYNEQFF. As DNA, the CDR3 is TGTGCCACCAGCAGAGTTCTAGCGGGTTACAATGAGCAGTTCTTC. Complete variable domain (other parts from reference TRBV15 and TRBJ2-1): DAMVIQNPRYQVTQFGKPVTLSCSQTLNHNVMYWYQQKSSQAPKLLFHYYDKDFNNEADTPDNFQSRRPNTSFCFLDIRSPGLGDTAMYLCATSRVLAGYNEQFFGPGTRLTVL.

The chain joins TRBV10-2 to TRBJ1-2, with D hard to call. V shed 3 bases and J shed 4 bases, with 9 bases lying between them. The CDR3 sequence is 13 residues long. The germline V gene has CDR1 WSHSY and CDR2 SAAADI. CDR3 residues: CASSDVDFYGYTF. As DNA, the CDR3 is TGCGCCAGCAGTGACGTGGACTTCTATGGCTACACCTTC.

The chain uses TRBV12-3 or TRBV12-4 and TRBJ2-3; the match to TRBD1 covers 8 bases. Trimming took 5 bases from V and 11 from J; bases not matched to a gene: 18. CDR3 length: 16 amino acids. The CDR3 here is CASSLGQGFSTDVQYF. The CDR3 DNA sequence: TGTGCCAGCAGTCTTGGACAGGGATTTAGCACAGATGTGCAGTATTTT.

This clonotype was recorded a few times. The rearrangement joins TRBV5-1 to TRBJ2-2; D is unclear. V was trimmed by 0 bases and J by 4 bases, leaving 10 bases between them. This CDR3 has 15 amino acids. Germline-derived CDR1 and CDR2 are SGHRS and YFSETQ. CDR3 amino acids: CASSLESEVTGELFF. The CDR3, as DNA: TGCGCCAGCAGCTTGGAATCCGAGGTCACCGGGGAGCTGTTTTTT.

This chain links TRBV3-1 with TRBJ2-3, with 9 bases that match TRBD2. Trimming at V came to 4 bases and at J to 5 bases, leaving 7 bases not matched to a gene. Per the germline V gene, CDR1 is LGHDT and CDR2 is YNNKEL (reference sequence). The CDR3 is 15 amino acids. CDR3 residues: CASSPGSSGRDTQYF. The CDR3 bases are TGTGCCAGCAGCCCCGGTAGTAGCGGGAGAGATACGCAGTATTTT.

The chain joins TRBV20-1 to TRBJ2-5; weak D call: TRBD2 (5 bases). CDR3 length: 13 amino acids. V lost 0 bases, J lost 5 bases, and 10 bases lay in between. CDR1 DFQATT and CDR2 SNEGSKA come from the germline V gene (reference sequence). In nucleotides, the CDR3 is TGCAGTGCTAGAGATTTTGGGGAGGAGACCCAGTACTTC. Protein sequence: CSARDFGEETQYF.

This clonotype occurred a few times. The genes are TRBV7-9 and TRBJ1-2; D uncertain. CDR3 length: 15 amino acids. Germline CDR1 SEHNR, CDR2 FQNEAQ (reference sequence). V lost 5 bases to trimming and J lost 0 bases, with 13 bases between them. In nucleotides, the CDR3 is TGTGCCAGCAGCGGTTCGGGCAGAGCTAACTATGGCTACACCTTC. Translated: CASSGSGRANYGYTF. Based on the CDR3 plus reference TRBV7-9 and TRBJ1-2, the full variable domain is DTGVSQNPRHKITKRGQNVTFRCDPISEHNRLYWYRQTLGQGPEFLTYFQNEAQLEKSRLLSDRFSAERPKGSFSTLEIQRTEQGDSAMYLCASSGSGRANYGYTFGSGTRLTVV.

This clonotype was detected only a few times. V and J are TRBV5-1 and TRBJ2-7, with 7 bases fitting TRBD1. V was clipped by 0 bases and J by 5 bases; unmatched bases: 5. The CDR3 runs 14 residues. The V gene's germline CDR1 is SGHRS and CDR2 YFSETQ. The CDR3 DNA sequence: TGCGCCAGCAGCTTGGGACAGGGAAGAGACGAGCAGTACTTC. The encoded protein is CASSLGQGRDEQYF.

The chain has TRBV20-1 and TRBJ1-2; the match to TRBD1 covers 7 bases. V lost 0 bases to trimming and J lost 2 bases; unmatched junction nucleotides: 15. This CDR3 is built from 18 residues. CDR1 DFQATT and CDR2 SNEGSKA come from the germline V gene (reference sequence). CDR3 sequence reads: CSARDIGRGVVRNYGYTF. The CDR3 nucleotides are TGCAGTGCTAGAGATATTGGCAGGGGGGTCGTTAGGAACTATGGCTACACCTTC.

This chain joins TRBV5-1 and TRBJ2-5, with D unclear. The CDR3 contains 14 residues. Germline V gene data show CDR1 as SGHRS and CDR2 as YFSETQ. Trimming removed 5 bases from V and 2 bases from J, with 13 bases in between. The CDR3 region is CASRVLWAQETQYF. In DNA, the CDR3 is TGCGCCAGCAGGGTTTTGTGGGCTCAAGAGACCCAGTACTTC.

There are a few counts of this clonotype. The J gene is TRBJ1-6, the V gene TRBV11-2; unclear D gene. The CDR3 runs 14 residues. The germline gives CDR1 SGHAT, CDR2 FQNNGV. The V end was cut by 1 base, the J end by 8 bases, with 9 bases between. The CDR3 DNA reads TGTGCCAGCAGCTTAGTTGTTGAATATTCACCCCTCCACTTT. Encoded protein: CASSLVVEYSPLHF.

This clonotype has more than one count but fewer than ten. This rearrangement joins TRBV20-1 to TRBJ2-3; TRBD2 aligns across 8 bases. Germline-derived CDR1 and CDR2 are DFQATT and SNEGSKA (reference sequence). V trimming: 6 bases; J trimming: 0 bases; junction bases outside the gene matches: 8. This CDR3 is built from 15 residues. DNA of the CDR3: TGCAGTGCCCGAAAGGCTAGCGGGAGCACAGATACGCAGTATTTT. It is translated as CSARKASGSTDTQYF.

J is TRBJ2-1 and V is TRBV7-9, with 10 positions matching TRBD2. Germline CDR1 and CDR2: SEHNR and FQNEAQ (reference sequence). The ends lost 5 bases at V and 4 bases at J; junction bases unmatched: 11. The CDR3 extends over 17 amino acids. Here the CDR3 reads CASSPQGLAIPYNEQFF. CDR3 coding DNA: TGTGCCAGCAGCCCCCAGGGACTAGCGATCCCTTACAATGAGCAGTTCTTC.

In the case of this clonotype: The CDR3 carries no conserved terminal phenylalanine or tryptophan, so it likely arises from a read error. The rearrangement uses TRBV7-3 and TRBJ2-5; D is ambiguous. The DNA end favors TRBJ2-7, so the J call may be wrong. CDR1 and CDR2 from the germline V gene are SGHTA and FQGTGA. The CDR3 length is 16 residues. The CDR3 DNA sequence: TGTGCCAGCAGCTTATACCCTGGCCAGTTCTCCTACGAGCAGTACTCC. Residues: CASSLYPGQFSYEQYS.

V and J are TRBV2 and TRBJ2-1; D remains unclear. The V and J ends lost 2 bases and 7 bases respectively, with 6 bases between them. The CDR3 covers 12 residues. Germline V gene data show CDR1 as SNHLY and CDR2 as FYNNEI. The CDR3 region has the DNA TGTGCCAGCAGTGAAATCGCGAATGAGCAGTTCTTC. Its translation is CASSEIANEQFF.

About this clonotype itself: No conserved phenylalanine or tryptophan ends this CDR3, so it is likely a read error. The chain couples TRBV5-1 to TRBJ1-2, with a possible D match to TRBD1 (6 bases). The CDR3 consists of 14 residues. CDR1 is SGHRS, CDR2 YFSETQ, per germline. Trimming removed 4 bases at V and 6 bases at J, with 16 bases between. The CDR3 coding sequence is TGCGCCAGCAGCGCCAAGACAGGAGGGGATGGCTACACCTCC. Protein sequence: CASSAKTGGDGYTS.

The chain joins TRBV20-1 to TRBJ2-1; D might be TRBD2 (6 bases). Trimming stripped 5 bases from V and 2 bases from J, with 19 bases between. Germline V gives CDR1 DFQATT, CDR2 SNEGSKA (reference sequence). The CDR3 has 16 residues. CDR3 coding DNA: TGCAGTGCTGAAGGTTCGGAGGGGAGTCCCTACAATGAGCAGTTCTTC. It is translated as CSAEGSEGSPYNEQFF.